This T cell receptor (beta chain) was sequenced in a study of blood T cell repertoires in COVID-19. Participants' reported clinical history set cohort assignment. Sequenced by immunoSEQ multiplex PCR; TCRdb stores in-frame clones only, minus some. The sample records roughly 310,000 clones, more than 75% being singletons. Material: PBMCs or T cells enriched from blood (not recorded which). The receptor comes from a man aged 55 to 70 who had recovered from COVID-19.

The CDR3 spells CASSLSYSNTEAFF. In DNA form, the CDR3 reads TGTGCCAGCAGCCTCTCTTATTCGAACACTGAAGCTTTCTTT. The rearrangement links TRBV11-1 to TRBJ1-1; no definite D call. The CDR3 covers 14 residues. V lost 5 bases to trimming and J lost 1 base, with 11 bases between them. Germline CDR1 SGHAT, CDR2 FQDESV (reference sequence).